This is a list of T cell receptor beta chains from one sample in a study of CD8+CD57+ T cells in acquired aplastic anemia. TCRdb redid the calling of the reads with MiXCR, one entry per CDR3 protein. The data contain around 190,000 distinct CDR3 sequences, over 60% of them singletons. Specimen: sorted CD4+, CD8+, or CD8+CD57+ T cells (not recorded which) from PBMCs. These receptors all come from a human donor in good health. Both conserved end residues are part of each CDR3. A D gene is named only where the DNA matches it firmly. A row's size may be missing; if present it is once, few, many or a size class.

j_call d_call clone_size v_call cdr3_aa cdr3_nt
TRBJ1-1 - - TRBV14 CASSQDRLGSQANTEAFF TGTGCCAGCAGCCAAGATAGACTCGGTTCACAGGCGAACACTGAAGCTTTCTTT
TRBJ2-1 - many TRBV7-9 CASSLELAAYNEQFF TGTGCCAGCAGCTTAGAGTTGGCCGCCTACAATGAGCAGTTCTTC
TRBJ2-1 TRBD2 - TRBV20-1 CSARRTGAGDEQFF TGCAGTGCTAGAAGGACTGGGGCGGGGGATGAGCAGTTCTTC
TRBJ1-4 - - TRBV14 CATKGSNEKLFF TGTGCCACCAAGGGATCAAATGAAAAACTGTTTTTT
TRBJ2-7 TRBD1 - TRBV5-5 CASSFDRAYEQYF TGTGCCAGCAGCTTCGACAGGGCCTACGAGCAGTACTTC
TRBJ1-2 TRBD1 once TRBV7-3 CASRLTGQGLDGYTF TGTGCCAGCAGACTTACGGGACAGGGGTTGGATGGCTACACCTTC
TRBJ1-1 TRBD1 - TRBV7-3 CASRRTGMTEAFF TGTGCCAGCAGGAGGACAGGGATGACTGAAGCTTTCTTT
TRBJ2-5 - few TRBV7-3 CASSALQGQETQYF TGTGCCAGCAGCGCCTTACAGGGACAAGAGACCCAGTACTTC
TRBJ2-1 - many TRBV7-6 CASSLDSQGPSYNEQFF TGTGCCAGCAGCTTAGACTCTCAGGGTCCCTCCTACAATGAGCAGTTCTTC
TRBJ2-7 - - TRBV11-2 CASSPGPDDEQYF TGTGCCAGCAGTCCCGGTCCGGACGACGAGCAGTACTTC